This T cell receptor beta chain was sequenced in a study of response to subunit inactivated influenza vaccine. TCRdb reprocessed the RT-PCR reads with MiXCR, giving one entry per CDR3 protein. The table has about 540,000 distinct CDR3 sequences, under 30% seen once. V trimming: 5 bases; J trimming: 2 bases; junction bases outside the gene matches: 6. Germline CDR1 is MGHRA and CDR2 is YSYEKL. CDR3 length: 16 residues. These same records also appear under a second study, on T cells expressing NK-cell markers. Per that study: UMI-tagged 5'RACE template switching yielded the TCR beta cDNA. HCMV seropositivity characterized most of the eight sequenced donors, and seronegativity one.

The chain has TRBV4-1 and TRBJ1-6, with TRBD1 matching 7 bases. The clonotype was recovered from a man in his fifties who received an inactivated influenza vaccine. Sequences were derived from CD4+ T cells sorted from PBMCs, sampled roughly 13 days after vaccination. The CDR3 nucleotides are TGCGCCAGCAGCTCTACAGGGGTGACCTATAATTCACCCCTCCACTTT. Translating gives CASSSTGVTYNSPLHF.